This T cell receptor beta chain was sequenced during a study of T cells in Graves' hyperthyroidism and ophthalmopathy. This clonotype was observed a few times. V lost 4 bases and J lost 5; bases outside the gene matches: 13. Germline CDR1 and CDR2: SGDLS and YYNGEE. The CDR3 consists of 17 residues. TCR beta CDR3 regions were amplified from RNA. HTBI primers drove first-round RT-PCR of the TCR CDR3. MiXCR, run by TCRdb on the multiplex PCR reads, gives a single entry per CDR3 protein. The sample has around 660,000 distinct CDR3 sequences, just under 45% seen once; the top ten hold under 8.5%. The V and J genes are TRBV9 and TRBJ2-3, with 10 bases lining up with TRBD2. The clonotype was recovered from an adult man with Graves' disease, either hyperthyroidism or ophthalmopathy (not recorded which). Material for sequencing was peripheral blood or thyroid tissue (not recorded which). Here the CDR3 reads CASSSVGASGSGDTQYF. The CDR3 nucleotides read TGTGCCAGCAGCAGCGTCGGGGCTAGCGGGAGTGGAGATACGCAGTATTTT. The variable domain in full, with the rest retrieved from reference TRBV9 and TRBJ2-3, is DSGVTQTPKHLITATGQRVTLRCSPRSGDLSVYWYQQSLDQGLQFLIQYYNGEERAKGNILERFSAQQFPDLHSELNLSSLELGDSALYFCASSSVGASGSGDTQYFGPGTRLTVL.